The next 22 T cell receptor beta chains were all read from a single sample in a study of PD-1 blockade in mismatch repair-deficient tumors. Profiling relied on immunoSEQ multiplex PCR, and the TCRdb table lists in-frame clones only, not all of them. Here the sample spans about 19,000 clones, approximately 80% being singletons. The material sequenced was PBMCs, taken 52 weeks after starting pembrolizumab. These receptors all stem from an adult with mismatch repair-deficient cancer.

The chain combines TRBV18 with TRBJ1-2, with 7 bases aligning to TRBD1. Germline values: CDR1 KGHSH, CDR2 LQKENI. V was clipped by 2 bases and J by 8 bases; unmatched bases: 8. The CDR3 has 14 amino acids. The CDR3 bases are TGTGCCAGCTCACCATACGTTGCGGACAGGGGCTACACCTTC. Its protein is CASSPYVADRGYTF.

This clone was observed a single time. The chain joins TRBV5-6 to TRBJ2-3; D not certain. Germline lookup yields CDR1 SGHDT and CDR2 YYEEEE. Trimming cost V 1 base and J 0 bases, with 3 bases left between them. The CDR3 runs to 13 residues. DNA of the CDR3: TGTGCCAGCAGCTTGAGCAGCACAGATACGCAGTATTTT. This sequence encodes CASSLSSTDTQYF. Full variable domain (rest looked up from reference TRBV5-6 and TRBJ2-3): DAGVTQSPTHLIKTRGQQVTLRCSPKSGHDTVSWYQQALGQGPQFIFQYYEEEERQRGNFPDRFSGHQFPNYSSELNVNALLLGDSALYLCASSLSSTDTQYFGPGTRLTVL.

The rearrangement links TRBV4-1 to TRBJ2-7; 10 positions match TRBD2. Germline-derived CDR1 and CDR2 are MGHRA and YSYEKL. The CDR3 extends over 18 amino acids. With V trimmed by 0 bases and J by 2 bases, 10 bases remained unmatched. DNA for the CDR3: TGCGCCAGCAGCCAAGATATTCCCCGACTAGCGGGTACCTACGAGCAGTACTTC. This encodes CASSQDIPRLAGTYEQYF.

This chain links TRBV7-9 with TRBJ2-1; 7 positions match TRBD1. The germline gives CDR1 SEHNR, CDR2 FQNEAQ (reference sequence). The CDR3 sequence is 15 residues long. Trimming at V came to 5 bases and at J to 2 bases, leaving 6 bases not matched to a gene. The CDR3 nucleotides are TGTGCCAGCAGCCCTACGGGGACAGCCTACAATGAGCAGTTCTTC. This gives the protein CASSPTGTAYNEQFF.

This sequence joins TRBV2 and TRBJ1-1, with a tentative D call TRBD1 (5 bases). V was trimmed by 6 bases and J by 5 bases, leaving 19 bases between them. Germline V gene sequence: CDR1 SNHLY, CDR2 FYNNEI. The CDR3 runs 15 residues. CDR3 nucleotides: TGTGCCAGCAGACTTGAGGCGGGGGTCGGAACTGAAGCTTTCTTT. It yields the protein CASRLEAGVGTEAFF.

This rearrangement joins TRBV4-2 to TRBJ1-2; D unclear. This CDR3 contains 16 residues. The germline V gene encodes CDR1 LGHNA and CDR2 YNFKEQ. Trimming cost V 0 bases and J 4 bases, with 15 bases left between them. The CDR3 loop reads CASSQDSIYMSYGYTF. The CDR3 coding sequence is TGTGCCAGCAGCCAAGATTCCATATATATGAGCTATGGCTACACCTTC.

In this sample, this clone turned up once. V is TRBV5-8 and J is TRBJ2-2, with 7 bases fitting TRBD2. Looked up from germline, CDR1 is SGHTS and CDR2 is YDEGEE. The length of the CDR3 is 15 residues. J gave up 1 base and V 5 bases, and 5 bases lay outside the gene matches. The DNA for the CDR3 is TGTGCCAGCAGACCTAGCGGTCTGAACACCGGGGAGCTGTTTTTT. It yields the protein CASRPSGLNTGELFF.

This chain joins TRBV9 and TRBJ2-2, with D possibly matching TRBD2 (5 bases). In germline, CDR1 is SGDLS, CDR2 YYNGEE. The length of the CDR3 is 15 residues. The V end was cut by 1 base, the J end by 1 base, with 8 bases between. The CDR3, as DNA: TGTGCCAGCAGCGTAACCAGCGGGAACACCGGGGAGCTGTTTTTT. It encodes CASSVTSGNTGELFF.

The V and J genes are TRBV5-1 and TRBJ1-4, with TRBD1 matching over 11 bases. V shed 2 bases, J shed 3 bases, and the junction held 3 bases outside the gene matches. The CDR3 length is 16 residues. In germline, CDR1 is SGHRS, CDR2 YFSETQ. The CDR3 DNA sequence: TGCGCCAGCAGCTTAGGACAGGGGGCGCCTAATGAAAAACTGTTTTTT. Protein product: CASSLGQGAPNEKLFF.

This chain uses TRBV7-8 with TRBJ2-1, with a tentative D call TRBD2 (6 bases). The CDR3 is made up of 13 amino acids. Germline CDR1 and CDR2: SGHVS and FQNEAQ. The germline V and J ends were trimmed by 7 bases and 4 bases, with 11 bases remaining between them. The CDR3 loop is CASTLRGYNEQFF. The CDR3 nucleotides are TGTGCCAGCACCCTCCGGGGGTACAATGAGCAGTTCTTC.

V is TRBV2 and J is TRBJ1-1; D may be TRBD1 (6 bases). The V and J ends lost 6 bases and 4 bases respectively, with 12 bases between them. The germline V gene encodes CDR1 SNHLY and CDR2 FYNNEI. The CDR3 runs 13 residues. CDR3 sequence: CASRPGETTEAFF. CDR3 nucleotides: TGTGCCAGCAGACCAGGGGAGACCACTGAAGCTTTCTTT.

The CDR3 sequence is CASSPNRDRARETQYF. CDR3 nucleotide sequence: TGCGCCAGCAGCCCTAACCGGGACAGGGCTCGAGAGACCCAGTACTTC. V and J are TRBV4-1 and TRBJ2-5, with 9 bases that match TRBD1. The V segment lost 4 bases and the J segment 4 bases; nucleotides outside the gene matches: 10. The CDR3 extends over 16 amino acids. Germline V gene lookup returns CDR1 MGHRA and CDR2 YSYEKL.

The genes are TRBV5-4 and TRBJ2-2; D unresolved. This CDR3 has 14 amino acids. V was trimmed by 0 bases and J by 8 bases, leaving 11 bases between them. Germline V gene sequence: CDR1 SGHNT, CDR2 YYREEE (reference sequence). CDR3 protein: CASSLAVEVGELFF. The CDR3 nucleotides are TGTGCCAGCAGCTTGGCGGTAGAGGTAGGGGAGCTGTTTTTT.

The chain carries TRBV5-4 and TRBJ2-5; 11 nucleotides match TRBD1. This CDR3 has 15 amino acids. The V gene's germline CDR1 is SGHNT and CDR2 YYREEE (reference sequence). With 4 bases clipped from V and 5 bases from J, the junction kept 7 bases outside the gene matches. CDR3 in DNA: TGTGCCAGCAGCCCGGGACAGGGGGGGAGGGAGACCCAGTACTTC. It is translated as CASSPGQGGRETQYF.

V usage is TRBV6-5 and J usage is TRBJ1-5; 8 bases match TRBD1. With 6 bases clipped from V and 4 bases from J, the junction kept 5 bases outside the gene matches. The CDR3 loop spans 14 amino acids. Per the germline V gene, CDR1 is MNHEY and CDR2 is SVGAGI. DNA for the CDR3: TGTGCCAGCAGAACCACAGGGGGGAATCAGCCCCAGCATTTT. This translates into CASRTTGGNQPQHF.

The rearrangement links TRBV25-1 to TRBJ1-1, with 8 positions matching TRBD1. Germline assignment: CDR1 MGHDK and CDR2 SYGVNS. V was clipped by 5 bases and J by 6 bases; unmatched bases: 14. CDR3 length: 16 residues. The CDR3 DNA reads TGTGCCAGCAGTCCATTGACAGGGGCCGCGGGGGCTGAAGCTTTCTTT. The encoded protein is CASSPLTGAAGAEAFF.

The genes are TRBV9 and TRBJ1-2; no definite D call. The germline CDR1 and CDR2 sequences are SGDLS and YYNGEE. V lost 0 bases and J lost 0, with 9 bases in between. The length of the CDR3 is 15 residues. CDR3 region: CASSVGQMPNYGYTF. CDR3 nucleotide sequence: TGTGCCAGCAGCGTAGGGCAGATGCCTAACTATGGCTACACCTTC.

V gene TRBV27 combines with J gene TRBJ1-2; possibly TRBD1 for D (6 bases). CDR3 length: 13 residues. The V end was cut by 9 bases, the J end by 5 bases, with 16 bases between. Germline values: CDR1 MNHEY, CDR2 SMNVEV (reference sequence). CDR3 protein: CASTTTGLYGYTF. DNA of the CDR3: TGTGCCAGTACAACCACAGGGTTATATGGCTACACCTTC.

V and J are TRBV29-1 and TRBJ2-1, with TRBD2 matching over 12 bases. Germline CDR1 is SQVTM and CDR2 is ANQGSEA. The CDR3 consists of 13 residues. J lost 10 bases, V lost 6 bases, and 7 bases had no gene match. CDR3 nucleotides: TGCAGCGTGGCCGGACTAGCGGGGAACGAGCAGTTCTTC. It specifies CSVAGLAGNEQFF.

The chain uses TRBV7-9 and TRBJ1-1; maybe TRBD1 (5 bases). Trimming shortened V by 3 bases and J by 7 bases, and 12 bases separated the two germline ends. CDR1 is SEHNR and CDR2 is FQNEAQ in the germline V gene (reference sequence). The CDR3 loop spans 13 amino acids. Written as DNA, the CDR3 is TGTGCCAGCAGCTTGGCCAGGGAAGGTGAAGCTTTCTTT. Protein product: CASSLAREGEAFF.

The chain links TRBV28 to TRBJ1-3; D is uncertain. Per germline, CDR1 MDHEN and CDR2 SYDVKM. This CDR3 is 14 amino acids long. V shed 6 bases and J shed 0 bases, with 9 bases lying between them. CDR3 sequence (DNA): TGTGCCAGCAGCCCGTATATCTCTGGAAACACCATATATTTT. Amino acids: CASSPYISGNTIYF. The entire variable domain, with the rest obtained from reference TRBV28 and TRBJ1-3, is as follows: DVKVTQSSRYLVKRTGEKVFLECVQDMDHENMFWYRQDPGLGLRLIYFSYDVKMKEKGDIPEGYSVSREKKERFSLILESASTNQTSMYLCASSPYISGNTIYFGEGSWLTVV.

The gene calls are TRBV9 and TRBJ2-7; 8 bases are a match to TRBD2. CDR3 length: 14 amino acids. Trimming took 3 bases from V and 2 from J; bases not matched to a gene: 4. The germline CDR1 and CDR2 sequences are SGDLS and YYNGEE. CDR3 in DNA: TGTGCCAGCAGCGCACAACTAGCGGCCTACGAGCAGTACTTC. Protein product: CASSAQLAAYEQYF.